This is a list of T cell receptor beta chains from one sample in a study of Graves' ophthalmopathy and Graves' hyperthyroidism. TCRdb ran MiXCR on the multiplex PCR reads and lists one entry per CDR3 protein. The sample yields over a million distinct CDR3 sequences, about 38% seen once. The source material was peripheral blood or thyroid tissue (not recorded which). These receptors all stem from an adult man with Graves' hyperthyroidism. Both conserved end residues are trimmed from each CDR3. Each record gives: V gene, CDR3 protein.

>TRBV30
AWSASSNQPQH
>TRBV6-4
ASSPVGGFTAGELF
>TRBV15
ATSPRAGTGYT
>TRBV7-2
ASSPEGVRLYEQY
>TRBV6-5
ASSRLIGGTEAF
>TRBV15
ATSERGLPGNTEAF
>TRBV7-9
ASTHGGAGSQETQY
>TRBV4-1
ASSQDVGPYGYT
>TRBV19
ASSMSLSGAAGELF
>TRBV9
ASSATVSGANVLT
>TRBV7-7
ASSPLSGSSYEQY
>TRBV20-1
SAIGGMNTEAF
>TRBV4-1
ASSQGWGQQETQY
>TRBV10-3
AISESGGTYEQY